This paragraph covers one T cell receptor beta chain sequence. This entry is derived from a study of blood T cell repertoires in COVID-19. J was trimmed by 4 bases and V by 1 base; bases with no gene match: 7. Germline CDR1 GTSNPN, CDR2 SVGIG (reference sequence). This CDR3 has 15 residues. Profiled with immunoSEQ multiplex PCR; TCRdb holds only in-frame clones, not every one. This sample carries 150,000 to 200,000 clones, around 80% of them seen once, and the ten largest clones take around 6.3%. The material sequenced was peripheral blood. This chain links TRBV30 with TRBJ1-2; 9 nucleotides align to TRBD1. The receptor was isolated from a man aged 65 to 79 with active or convalescent COVID-19. In DNA form, the CDR3 reads TGTGCCTGGAGTGCCCTCTTGACAGGGGGCTATGGCTACACCTTC. Translated: CAWSALLTGGYGYTF.